This T cell receptor (beta chain) was sequenced for a study of T cells in Graves' hyperthyroidism and ophthalmopathy. Template material for amplifying TCR beta CDR3 regions consisted of RNA transcripts. First-round RT-PCR with HTBI primers amplified the TCR CDR3 region. Each CDR3 protein gets one entry after TCRdb re-called the multiplex PCR reads with MiXCR. The sample contains around 700,000 distinct CDR3 sequences, 30% to 40% of which appear only once. The specimen sequenced was blood. The TCR was taken from a woman aged 40 to 55 with Graves' hyperthyroidism.

The CDR3 DNA is TGTGCCAGCAGTCTTGACAGGGCCCCTGAAGCTTTCTTT. Amino acid sequence: CASSLDRAPEAFF. This chain links TRBV7-9 with TRBJ1-1; the match to TRBD1 covers 7 bases. This CDR3 comprises 13 residues. The germline CDR1 and CDR2 sequences are SEHNR and FQNEAQ (reference sequence). J gave up 6 bases and V 6 bases, and 7 bases lay outside the gene matches.